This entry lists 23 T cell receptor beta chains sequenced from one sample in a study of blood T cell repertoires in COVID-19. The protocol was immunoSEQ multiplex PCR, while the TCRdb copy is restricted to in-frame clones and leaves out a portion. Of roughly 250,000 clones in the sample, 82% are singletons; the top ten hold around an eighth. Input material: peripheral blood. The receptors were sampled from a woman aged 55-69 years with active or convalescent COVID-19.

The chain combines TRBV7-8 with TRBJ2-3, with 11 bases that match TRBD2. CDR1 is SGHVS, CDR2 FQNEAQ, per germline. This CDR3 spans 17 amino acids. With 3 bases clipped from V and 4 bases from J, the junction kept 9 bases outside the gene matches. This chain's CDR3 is CASSFLAGGRGADTQYF. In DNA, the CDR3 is TGTGCCAGCAGCTTCCTAGCGGGGGGACGGGGGGCAGATACGCAGTATTTT. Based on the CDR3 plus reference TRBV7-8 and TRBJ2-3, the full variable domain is GAGVSQSPRYKVAKRGQDVALRCDPISGHVSLFWYQQALGQGPEFLTYFQNEAQLDKSGLPSDRFFAERPEGSVSTLKIQRTQQEDSAVYLCASSFLAGGRGADTQYFGPGTRLTVL.

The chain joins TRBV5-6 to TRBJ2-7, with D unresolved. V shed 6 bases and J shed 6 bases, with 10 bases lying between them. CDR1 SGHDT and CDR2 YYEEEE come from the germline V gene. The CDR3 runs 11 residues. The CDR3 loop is CASTLFGEQYF. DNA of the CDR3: TGTGCCAGCACCCTTTTCGGCGAGCAGTACTTC.

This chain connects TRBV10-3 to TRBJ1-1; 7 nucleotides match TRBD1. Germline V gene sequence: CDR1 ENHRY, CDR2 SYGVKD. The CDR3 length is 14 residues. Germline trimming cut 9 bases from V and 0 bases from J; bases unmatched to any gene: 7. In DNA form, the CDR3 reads TGTGCCATAAACCGGGACAGCATGAACACTGAAGCTTTCTTT. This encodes CAINRDSMNTEAFF.

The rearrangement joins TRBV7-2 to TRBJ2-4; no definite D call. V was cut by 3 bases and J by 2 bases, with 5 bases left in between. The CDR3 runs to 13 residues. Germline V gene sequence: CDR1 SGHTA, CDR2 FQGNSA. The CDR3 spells CASSLRTKNIQYF. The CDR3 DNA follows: TGTGCCAGCAGCTTGCGAACCAAAAACATTCAGTACTTC.

The CDR3 is CASSLAQVPDTQYF. The CDR3 nucleotides are TGCGCCAGCAGCTTGGCACAGGTACCCGATACGCAGTATTTT. V gene TRBV5-1 combines with J gene TRBJ2-3, with TRBD1 as a possible D gene (5 bases). The CDR3 runs 14 residues. Germline loops: CDR1 SGHRS, CDR2 YFSETQ. Trimming cost V 0 bases and J 6 bases, with 11 bases left between them.

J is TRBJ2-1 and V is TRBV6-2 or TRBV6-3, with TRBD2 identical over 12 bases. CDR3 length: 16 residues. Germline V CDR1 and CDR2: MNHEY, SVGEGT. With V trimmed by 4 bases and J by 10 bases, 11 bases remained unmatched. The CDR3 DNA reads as TGTGCCAGCAGTTCTAAGACTAGCGGGGGTGCACGGGAGCAGTTCTTC. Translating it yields CASSSKTSGGAREQFF.

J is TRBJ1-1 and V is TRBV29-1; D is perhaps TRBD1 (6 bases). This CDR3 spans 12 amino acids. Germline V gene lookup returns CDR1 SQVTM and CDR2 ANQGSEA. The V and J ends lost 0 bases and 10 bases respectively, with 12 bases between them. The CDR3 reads CSVEDWQGTAFF. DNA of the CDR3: TGCAGCGTTGAAGATTGGCAGGGGACAGCTTTCTTT.

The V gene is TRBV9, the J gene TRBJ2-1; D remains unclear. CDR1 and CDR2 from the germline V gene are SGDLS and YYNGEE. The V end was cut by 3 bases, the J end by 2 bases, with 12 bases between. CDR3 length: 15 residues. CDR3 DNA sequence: TGTGCCAGCAGCGCGCTTGGGCAGACCTACAATGAGCAGTTCTTC. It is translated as CASSALGQTYNEQFF.

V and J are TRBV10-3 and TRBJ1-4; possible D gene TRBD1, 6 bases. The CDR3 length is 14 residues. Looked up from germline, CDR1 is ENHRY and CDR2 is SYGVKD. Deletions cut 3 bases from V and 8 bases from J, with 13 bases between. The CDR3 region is CAISDNRVEEKLFF. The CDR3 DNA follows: TGTGCCATCAGTGACAACAGGGTTGAGGAAAAACTGTTTTTT.

The CDR3 protein is CAWSGGGTNTEAFF. The CDR3, as DNA: TGTGCCTGGAGTGGGGGAGGGACGAACACTGAAGCTTTCTTT. The J gene is TRBJ1-1, the V gene TRBV30, with D possibly being TRBD1 (5 bases). Germline V CDR1 and CDR2: GTSNPN, SVGIG (reference sequence). This CDR3 is 14 amino acids long. V was shortened by 1 base and J by 1 base, with 10 bases between the two germline ends. The variable domain in full, with the rest retrieved from reference TRBV30 and TRBJ1-1, is SQTIHQWPATLVQPVGSPLSLECTVEGTSNPNLYWYRQAAGRGLQLLFYSVGIGQISSEVPQNLSASRPQDRQFILSSKKLLLSDSGFYLCAWSGGGTNTEAFFGQGTRLTVV.

CDR3 residues: CASSYSMTTGANTEAFF. The DNA for the CDR3 is TGTGCCAGCAGTTACTCAATGACGACAGGGGCGAACACTGAAGCTTTCTTT. The V gene is TRBV6-2 or TRBV6-3, the J gene TRBJ1-1; the match to TRBD1 covers 8 bases. Per the germline V gene, CDR1 is MNHEY and CDR2 is SVGEGT. This CDR3 comprises 17 residues. V dropped 0 bases and J dropped 1; count of bases not matched to a gene: 7.

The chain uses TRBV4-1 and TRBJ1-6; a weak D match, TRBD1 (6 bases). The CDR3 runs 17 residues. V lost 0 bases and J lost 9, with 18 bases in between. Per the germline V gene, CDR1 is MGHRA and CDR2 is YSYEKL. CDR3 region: CASSQDIGAGAVSPLHF. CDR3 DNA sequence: TGCGCCAGCAGCCAAGATATAGGGGCAGGGGCGGTTTCACCCCTCCACTTT.

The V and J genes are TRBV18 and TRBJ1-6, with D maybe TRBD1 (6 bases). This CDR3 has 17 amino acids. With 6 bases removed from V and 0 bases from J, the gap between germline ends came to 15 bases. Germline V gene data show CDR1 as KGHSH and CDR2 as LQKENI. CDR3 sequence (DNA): TGTGCCAGCTCCCCAAACAGGGAAAGCTCCTATAATTCACCCCTCCACTTT. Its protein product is CASSPNRESSYNSPLHF. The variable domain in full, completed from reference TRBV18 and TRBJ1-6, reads NAGVMQNPRHLVRRRGQEARLRCSPMKGHSHVYWYRQLPEEGLKFMVYLQKENIIDESGMPKERFSAEFPKEGPSILRIQQVVRGDSAAYFCASSPNRESSYNSPLHFGNGTRLTVT.

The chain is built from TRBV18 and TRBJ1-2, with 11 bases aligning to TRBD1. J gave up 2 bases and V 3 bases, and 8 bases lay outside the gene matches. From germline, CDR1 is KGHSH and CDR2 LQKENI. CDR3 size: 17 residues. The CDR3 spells CASSPGTGTGGNYGYTF. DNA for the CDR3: TGTGCCAGCTCACCGGGAACCGGGACAGGGGGGAACTATGGCTACACCTTC.

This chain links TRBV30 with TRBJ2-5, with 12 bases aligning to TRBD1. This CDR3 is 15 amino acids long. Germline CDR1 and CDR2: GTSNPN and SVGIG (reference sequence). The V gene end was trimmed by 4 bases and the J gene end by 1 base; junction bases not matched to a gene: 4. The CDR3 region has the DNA TGTGCCTGGAATCCGGGACAGGGGGCCCAAGAGACCCAGTACTTC. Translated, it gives CAWNPGQGAQETQYF.

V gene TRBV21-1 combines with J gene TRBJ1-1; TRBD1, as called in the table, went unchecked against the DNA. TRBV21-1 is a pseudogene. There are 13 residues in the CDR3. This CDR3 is CASSPRGDTEAFF. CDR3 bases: TGTGCCAGCAGCCCCAGGGGGGACACTGAAGCTTTCTTT.

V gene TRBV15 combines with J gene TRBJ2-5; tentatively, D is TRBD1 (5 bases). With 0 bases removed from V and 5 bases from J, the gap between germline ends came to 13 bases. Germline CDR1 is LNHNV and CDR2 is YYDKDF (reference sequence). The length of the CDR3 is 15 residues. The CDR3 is CATSRDRRGRETQYF. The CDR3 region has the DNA TGTGCCACCAGCAGAGATCGAAGGGGCAGGGAGACCCAGTACTTC.

CDR3 sequence reads: CASSPTGGAGEQYF. The DNA of the CDR3 is TGTGCCAGCAGCCCGACCGGGGGGGCCGGCGAGCAGTACTTC. The V and J genes are TRBV11-3 and TRBJ2-7, with 8 bases identical to TRBD2. CDR1 is SGHNT and CDR2 is YENEEA in the germline V gene. CDR3 length: 14 amino acids. V dropped 5 bases and J dropped 6; count of bases not matched to a gene: 9.

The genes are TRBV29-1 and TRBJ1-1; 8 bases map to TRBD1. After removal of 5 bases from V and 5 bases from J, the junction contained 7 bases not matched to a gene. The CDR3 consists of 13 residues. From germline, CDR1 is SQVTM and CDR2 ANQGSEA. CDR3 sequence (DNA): TGCAGCGTTTCGATACAGGGGGGGACTGAAGCTTTCTTT. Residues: CSVSIQGGTEAFF.

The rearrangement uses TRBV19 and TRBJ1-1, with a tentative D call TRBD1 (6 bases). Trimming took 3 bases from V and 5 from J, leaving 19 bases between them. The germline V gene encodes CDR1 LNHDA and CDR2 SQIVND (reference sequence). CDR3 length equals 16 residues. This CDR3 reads CASSIGGGRSGTEAFF. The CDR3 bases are TGTGCCAGTAGTATTGGGGGGGGCAGAAGTGGTACTGAAGCTTTCTTT.

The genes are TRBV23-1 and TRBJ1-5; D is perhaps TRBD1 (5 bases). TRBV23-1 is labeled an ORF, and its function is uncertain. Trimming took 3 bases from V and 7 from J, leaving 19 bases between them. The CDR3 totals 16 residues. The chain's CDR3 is CASSQGLGRDKQPQHF. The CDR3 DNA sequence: TGCGCCAGCAGTCAGGGACTCGGGAGGGATAAGCAGCCCCAGCATTTT.

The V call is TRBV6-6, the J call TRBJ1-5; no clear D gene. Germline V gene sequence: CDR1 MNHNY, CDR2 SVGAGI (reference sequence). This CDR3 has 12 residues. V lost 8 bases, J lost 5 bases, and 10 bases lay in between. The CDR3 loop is CASQALDQPQHF. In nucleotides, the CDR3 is TGTGCCAGCCAAGCACTAGATCAGCCCCAGCATTTT.

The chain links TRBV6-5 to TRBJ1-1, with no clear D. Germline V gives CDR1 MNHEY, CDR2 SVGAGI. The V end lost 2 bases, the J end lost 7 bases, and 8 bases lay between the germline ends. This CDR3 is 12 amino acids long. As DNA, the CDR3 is TGTGCCAGCAGTTACCGCGGAGGTGAAGCTTTCTTT. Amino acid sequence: CASSYRGGEAFF.